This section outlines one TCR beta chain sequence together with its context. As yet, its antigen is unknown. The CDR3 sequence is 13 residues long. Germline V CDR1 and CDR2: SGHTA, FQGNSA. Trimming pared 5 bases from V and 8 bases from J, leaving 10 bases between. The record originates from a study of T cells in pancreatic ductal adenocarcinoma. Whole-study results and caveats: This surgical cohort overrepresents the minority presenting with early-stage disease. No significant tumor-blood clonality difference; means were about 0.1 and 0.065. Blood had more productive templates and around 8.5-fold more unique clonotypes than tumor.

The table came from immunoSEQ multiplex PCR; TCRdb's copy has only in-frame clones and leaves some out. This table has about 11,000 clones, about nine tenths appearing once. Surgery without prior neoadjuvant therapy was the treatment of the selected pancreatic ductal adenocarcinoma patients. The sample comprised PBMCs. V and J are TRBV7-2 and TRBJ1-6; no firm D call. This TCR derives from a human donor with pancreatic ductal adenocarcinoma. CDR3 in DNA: TGTGCCAGCAGCCCAAACACCGATTCACCCCTCCACTTT. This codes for CASSPNTDSPLHF.